The clone carrying this T cell receptor beta chain occurred a few times. Its antigen remains unknown. Only one heparinised blood draw was taken per donor, and its volume averaged around 110 mL. Staining for CD45RO/CCR7/CD25/CD127/CD95/CD27 allowed sorting of CD4+ naive, central memory, regulatory and stem cell-like memory cells. This record comes from a study of beta chain features in type 1 diabetes. Regarding the study as a whole: A moderate, significant TCRB CDR3 shortening appeared in type 1 diabetes across four CD4+ subsets.

Sequencing targeted expressed TCRB transcripts, as all isolated RNA had been reverse transcribed. Generated by immunoSEQ multiplex PCR, the TCRdb table keeps only in-frame clones and is missing some. The table has about 400,000 clones, around 12% seen once; the top ten hold about 0.01%. The CDR3 contains 13 residues. CDR1 and CDR2 (germline): SGHNT, YYREEE (reference sequence). The V gene lost 3 bases and the J gene lost 5 bases, with 11 bases spanning the gap. Sequenced material: naive CD4+ T cells from blood. This receptor was taken from a woman between 18 and 29 years old with type 1 diabetes. The chain employs TRBV5-4 and TRBJ2-5, with no clear D. The CDR3 protein is CASSSRVEETQYF. CDR3 in DNA: TGTGCCAGCAGCTCCCGGGTGGAGGAGACCCAGTACTTC.